The rows below give T cell receptor beta chains drawn from one sample of a study of blood T cells in healthy people across ages. TCRdb called the 5' RACE reads again in MiXCR, with one record for every CDR3 protein. The table includes some 1,800,000 distinct CDR3 sequences, roughly 43% detected once. Sequencing input: blood. The receptor source for this set is a human donor in good health. CDR3s include the opening cysteine and the closing phenylalanine or tryptophan. The order of the fields is CDR3 length, D gene, J gene, V gene, clone size, CDR3 protein, CDR3 DNA. A D gene is named only where the DNA matches it firmly. Rows may omit the clone size; those that give it use once, few, many or a size class.

length: 16
D: NA
J: TRBJ1-2
V: TRBV6-5
size: NA
CDR3: CASSLTEGRLNYGYTF
DNA: TGTGCCAGCAGTCTAACGGAGGGACGGCTCAACTATGGCTACACCTTC

length: 19
D: NA
J: TRBJ2-3
V: TRBV7-2
size: few
CDR3: CASSFYPQPIAEPTDTQYF
DNA: TGTGCCAGCAGCTTTTACCCCCAGCCAATAGCGGAACCCACAGATACGCAGTATTTT

length: 16
D: NA
J: TRBJ2-7
V: TRBV6-2/TRBV6-3
size: NA
CDR3: CASITPSGPSSYEQYF
DNA: TGTGCCAGCATAACTCCAAGCGGGCCTAGCTCCTACGAGCAGTACTTC

length: 13
D: NA
J: TRBJ1-4
V: TRBV14
size: NA
CDR3: CASSPSAAGHGVF
DNA: TGTGCCAGCAGCCCCTCCGCCGCGGGACACGGGGTTTTT

length: 18
D: TRBD1
J: TRBJ2-6
V: TRBV4-1
size: NA
CDR3: CASGQETGQISGANVLTF
DNA: TGCGCCAGCGGCCAAGAGACGGGACAGATTTCTGGGGCTAACGTCCTGACTTTC

length: 16
D: TRBD2
J: TRBJ2-3
V: TRBV5-4
size: few
CDR3: CASSPQAGTTTDTQYF
DNA: TGTGCCAGCAGCCCTCAAGCGGGGACTACCACAGATACGCAGTATTTT

length: 13
D: TRBD1
J: TRBJ2-1
V: TRBV7-2
size: few
CDR3: CANSLGGGRAQFF
DNA: TGTGCCAACAGCTTAGGGGGCGGCAGGGCGCAGTTCTTC

length: 16
D: NA
J: TRBJ2-1
V: TRBV5-6
size: NA
CDR3: CASSLCGQSSYNEQFF
DNA: TGTGCCAGCAGCTTGTGTGGGCAAAGCTCCTACAATGAGCAGTTCTTC

length: 14
D: NA
J: TRBJ1-1
V: TRBV4-3
size: NA
CDR3: CASSLRGDGAEAFF
DNA: TGCGCCAGCAGCTTAAGGGGGGATGGTGCTGAAGCTTTCTTT

length: 13
D: NA
J: TRBJ2-5
V: TRBV28
size: few
CDR3: CASSYSYRETQYF
DNA: TGTGCCAGCAGTTACAGTTACCGAGAGACCCAGTACTTC

length: 14
D: TRBD2
J: TRBJ2-1
V: TRBV29-1
size: few
CDR3: CSVQASGGFNEQFF
DNA: TGCAGCGTTCAGGCTAGCGGGGGGTTCAATGAGCAGTTCTTC

length: 12
D: NA
J: TRBJ1-2
V: TRBV6-5
size: few
CDR3: CASSYSGTRCTF
DNA: TGTGCCAGCAGTTACTCGGGCACCCGGTGCACCTTC

length: 12
D: NA
J: TRBJ2-7
V: TRBV28
size: NA
CDR3: CASSSGPCEQYF
DNA: TGTGCCAGCAGCTCTGGGCCCTGCGAGCAGTACTTC

length: 16
D: NA
J: TRBJ2-7
V: TRBV6-5
size: few
CDR3: CASSRRPNRLSYEQYF
DNA: TGTGCCAGCAGCCGCCGACCCAACAGGCTCTCCTACGAGCAGTACTTC

length: 14
D: NA
J: TRBJ1-2
V: TRBV7-2
size: NA
CDR3: CASTSGWGNYGYTF
DNA: TGTGCCAGCACGTCAGGGTGGGGTAACTATGGCTACACCTTC

length: 13
D: NA
J: TRBJ2-7
V: TRBV2
size: NA
CDR3: CASNEGDTYEQYF
DNA: TGTGCCAGCAATGAAGGGGATACCTACGAGCAGTACTTC

length: 16
D: NA
J: TRBJ2-2
V: TRBV5-4
size: NA
CDR3: CASSREWDGEAGELFF
DNA: TGTGCCAGCAGCCGGGAGTGGGATGGTGAGGCCGGGGAGCTGTTTTTT

length: 14
D: TRBD2
J: TRBJ2-1
V: TRBV6-5
size: NA
CDR3: CASRPTGGRGWQFF
DNA: TGTGCCAGCAGACCCACGGGGGGGCGGGGTTGGCAGTTCTTC

length: 16
D: TRBD1
J: TRBJ1-6
V: TRBV9
size: NA
CDR3: CASSARGDRGGSPLHF
DNA: TGTGCCAGCAGCGCTAGAGGGGACAGGGGTGGTTCACCCCTCCACTTT

length: 16
D: NA
J: TRBJ2-3
V: TRBV7-3
size: NA
CDR3: CASSHSRWGPPDTQYF
DNA: TGTGCCAGCAGCCACAGCAGGTGGGGCCCCCCAGATACGCAGTATTTT

length: 15
D: NA
J: TRBJ1-1
V: TRBV5-1
size: few
CDR3: CASSLEMGGNTEAFF
DNA: TGCGCCAGCAGCTTGGAGATGGGAGGGAACACTGAAGCTTTCTTT

length: 13
D: NA
J: TRBJ1-1
V: TRBV29-1
size: NA
CDR3: CSVAPDANTEAFF
DNA: TGCAGCGTTGCCCCCGATGCGAACACTGAAGCTTTCTTT

length: 13
D: NA
J: TRBJ2-1
V: TRBV10-3
size: NA
CDR3: CATTAGTYNEQFF
DNA: TGTGCCACCACAGCGGGTACCTACAATGAGCAGTTCTTC

length: 14
D: NA
J: TRBJ2-7
V: TRBV18
size: few
CDR3: CASSPNRQVDEQYF
DNA: TGTGCCAGCTCACCTAACCGACAGGTGGACGAGCAGTACTTC

length: 13
D: NA
J: TRBJ1-2
V: TRBV6-5
size: few
CDR3: CASSYSRGNGYTF
DNA: TGTGCCAGCAGTTACTCGAGGGGGAATGGCTACACCTTC

length: 15
D: NA
J: TRBJ2-7
V: TRBV6-5
size: NA
CDR3: CASSYSSAFLYEQYF
DNA: TGTGCCAGCAGTTACTCGAGTGCCTTCTTATACGAGCAGTACTTC

length: 13
D: NA
J: TRBJ2-5
V: TRBV4-2
size: NA
CDR3: CASSRNQGETQYF
DNA: TGTGCCAGCAGCCGGAATCAGGGGGAGACCCAGTACTTC

length: 16
D: TRBD1
J: TRBJ1-1
V: TRBV7-2
size: NA
CDR3: CASSLAGQGLNTEAFF
DNA: TGTGCCAGCAGCTTGGCGGGACAGGGGCTGAACACTGAAGCTTTCTTT

length: 16
D: TRBD1
J: TRBJ2-3
V: TRBV7-9
size: once
CDR3: CASKKSTGGGRDTQYF
DNA: TGTGCCAGCAAAAAATCGACAGGGGGCGGACGAGATACGCAGTATTTT

length: 15
D: TRBD2
J: TRBJ2-1
V: TRBV2
size: NA
CDR3: CASSEGSGGAREQFF
DNA: TGTGCCAGCAGTGAAGGTAGCGGGGGGGCTCGTGAGCAGTTCTTC

length: 13
D: TRBD1
J: TRBJ1-2
V: TRBV7-3
size: few
CDR3: CASSAGPGGGYTF
DNA: TGTGCCAGCAGCGCGGGGCCAGGGGGTGGCTACACCTTC

length: 13
D: NA
J: TRBJ1-1
V: TRBV19
size: NA
CDR3: CASSISSDTEAFF
DNA: TGTGCCAGTAGTATATCGAGCGACACTGAAGCTTTCTTT

length: 15
D: TRBD1
J: TRBJ2-5
V: TRBV12-3/TRBV12-4
size: NA
CDR3: CASSPDRGHGETQYF
DNA: TGTGCCAGCAGTCCGGACAGGGGACATGGGGAGACCCAGTACTTC

length: 13
D: TRBD1
J: TRBJ2-1
V: TRBV7-2
size: few
CDR3: CASSSWDRGKQFF
DNA: TGTGCCAGCAGCTCGTGGGACAGGGGTAAGCAGTTCTTC

length: 16
D: NA
J: TRBJ2-2
V: TRBV5-1
size: NA
CDR3: CASSPRQVLNTGELFF
DNA: TGCGCCAGCAGCCCCAGACAGGTTCTCAACACCGGGGAGCTGTTTTTT